The 27 T cell receptor beta chains below were found in one sample sequenced in a study of tissue T cells after allogeneic stem cell transplantation. Time point noted: mouse harvest day 14 after allogeneic transplant. Each mouse received 10^7 T-cell-depleted marrow cells plus 10^6 splenic CD5+ T cells by tail vein. TCRdb's copy holds only in-frame clones and misses some; the assay was immunoSEQ multiplex PCR. The sample holds over 950 clones; just over 45% are singletons and the top ten take 25%. The sequenced material came from gut tissue. All receptors derive from a female BALB/c mouse given C57BL/6 T cells with graft-versus-host disease after an allogeneic hematopoietic cell transplant.

This clone was seen a single time. Germline and genes: mouse. Read sequence stops 1 residue before the CDR3 end, and the germline J gene provides the missing end. The chain recombines TRBV14 with TRBJ1-6; D is possibly TRBD1 (5 bases). TRBJ1-6 carries the ORF label, with uncertain function. Germline CDR1 SGHDT, CDR2 FRDEAV. The V gene lost 5 bases and the J gene lost 4 bases, with 10 bases spanning the gap. The CDR3 consists of 14 residues. The DNA read from the CDR3 is TGTGCCAGCAGACCGGGGCCATATAATTCGCCCCTCTAC. Amino acid sequence: CASRPGPYNSPLY. The entire CDR3 protein is CASRPGPYNSPLYF.

This clone has more than one count but fewer than ten. Here the gene names and germline are mouse. The read gets to within 1 residue of the CDR3 end, and the germline J gene fills in the rest. The chain couples TRBV19 to TRBJ2-7; 10 nucleotides line up with TRBD2. J was trimmed by 6 bases and V by 2 bases; bases with no gene match: 2. Germline V gene lookup returns CDR1 FNHDT and CDR2 SITEND (reference sequence). This CDR3 is built from 13 residues. The chain's CDR3 is CASSILGGPEQYF. The sequenced CDR3 bases are TGTGCCAGCAGTATCCTGGGGGGGCCTGAACAGTAC. Complete variable domain (other parts from reference TRBV19 and TRBJ2-7): GGIITQTPKFLIGQEGQKLTLKCQQNFNHDTMYWYRQDSGKGLRLIYYSITENDLQKGDLSEGYDASREKKSSFSLTVTSAQKNEMAVFLCASSILGGPEQYFGPGTRLTVL.

This clone was found a few times. Gene names and germline refer to mouse. Coverage ceases 1 residue before the CDR3 finishes, and the germline J gene fills in the end. The chain employs TRBV12-1 and TRBJ1-1, with 7 bases lining up with TRBD1. The CDR3 totals 14 residues. Germline trimming cut 1 base from V and 3 bases from J; bases unmatched to any gene: 4. Germline V gene data show CDR1 as SGHSN and CDR2 as HYEKVE. CDR3 bases read: TGTGCCAGCTCTCTTGGCAGGGGGGACACAGAAGTCTTC. This gives the protein CASSLGRGDTEVF. The complete CDR3 sequence is CASSLGRGDTEVFF.

A remark on this clone: All gene names here are mouse names. The read terminates 1 residue ahead of where the CDR3 ends, so the germline J gene completes it. The rearrangement joins TRBV3 to TRBJ1-1; 7 bases fit TRBD1. Looked up from germline, CDR1 is SNHLY and CDR2 is FYNGKV (reference sequence). The CDR3 sequence is 11 residues long. The J segment lost 10 bases and the V segment lost 7 bases, leaving 6 bases of the junction unmatched. The covered CDR3 bases are TGTGCCAGCACCCCGGGACAGAGAGTCTTC. Amino acid sequence: CASTPGQRVF. The full CDR3 protein is CASTPGQRVFF. Complete variable domain (other parts from reference TRBV3 and TRBJ1-1): GPKVLQIPSHQIIDMGQMVTLNCDPVSNHLYFYWYKQILGQQMEFLVNFYNGKVMEKSKLFKDQFSVERPDGSYFTLKIQPTALEDSAVYFCASTPGQRVFFGKGTRLTVV.

This clone occurred a few times. Gene names follow the mouse nomenclature. The read ends 1 residue early relative to the CDR3; the germline J gene fills the gap. The chain carries TRBV1 and TRBJ1-5; the match to TRBD1 covers 9 bases. Trimming cost V 4 bases and J 0 bases; bases outside gene matches: 1. The CDR3 has 15 amino acids. Germline loops: CDR1 NSQYPW, CDR2 LRSPGD (reference sequence). Incomplete CDR3 DNA: TGCACCTGCAGTGAGGGACAGGGTAACAACCAGGCTCCGCTT. Residues: CTCSEGQGNNQAPL. The whole CDR3 reads CTCSEGQGNNQAPLF. The full variable domain, rest sourced from reference TRBV1 and TRBJ1-5, is VTLLEQNPRWRLVPRGQAVNLRCILKNSQYPWMSWYQQDLQKQLQWLFTLRSPGDKEVKSLPGADYLATRVTDTELRLQVANMSQGRTLYCTCSEGQGNNQAPLFGEGTRLSVL.

As regards this clone: Genes and germline are mouse. The DNA ends 1 residue before the CDR3 does, and the rest of the CDR3 is filled in from the germline J gene. The chain links TRBV3 to TRBJ1-4, with D possibly being TRBD1 (5 bases). Germline CDR1 SNHLY, CDR2 FYNGKV (reference sequence). The CDR3 extends over 14 amino acids. The germline V and J ends were trimmed by 3 bases and 1 base, with 6 bases remaining between them. The CDR3 DNA, read in part, is TGTGCCAGCAGCTTGGACAATTCCAACGAAAGATTATTT. Its translation is CASSLDNSNERLF. In full, the CDR3 reads CASSLDNSNERLFF.

Turning to this clone: Gene names are mouse gene names. The CDR3 end is not reached by the read, which stops 1 residue before it; the germline J gene fills it in. This chain links TRBV3 with TRBJ2-5; the D gene is possibly TRBD2 (6 bases). The ends were cut back, 1 base at V and 2 bases at J, with 7 bases in the middle. The CDR3 is 14 amino acids. Germline V gives CDR1 SNHLY, CDR2 FYNGKV (reference sequence). The CDR3 protein is CASSLVGGQDTQYF. CDR3 bases read: TGTGCCAGCAGCTTAGTTGGGGGCCAAGACACCCAGTAC.

This clone was seen only a few times. Mouse gene names apply. From the germline J gene comes the end of the CDR3, since the read stops 1 residue before it. V gene TRBV16 combines with J gene TRBJ2-2; 13 bases align to TRBD2. The J segment lost 4 bases and the V segment lost 4 bases, leaving 0 bases of the junction unmatched. The V gene's germline CDR1 is SGHSA and CDR2 FRNQAP. The CDR3 extends over 15 amino acids. The sequenced part of the CDR3 DNA is TGTGCAAGCAGCTGGGACTGGGGGGGCACCGGGCAGCTCTAC. It codes for CASSWDWGGTGQLY. The entire CDR3 reads CASSWDWGGTGQLYF.

This clone was counted a few times. Each gene name is a mouse one. With the read ending 1 residue before the CDR3 end, the germline J gene is used to fill in that end. The chain joins TRBV4 to TRBJ1-3; no definite D call. The V gene lost 4 bases and the J gene lost 0 bases, with 4 bases spanning the gap. Germline CDR1 and CDR2: LGHDT and YNNKQL (reference sequence). The CDR3 has 13 residues. CDR3 residues: CASSFYSGNTLYF. The covered CDR3 bases are TGTGCCAGCAGCTTTTATTCTGGAAATACGCTCTAT.

Concerning this clone: Gene names refer to mouse genes. The read falls 1 residue short of the CDR3 end, and the missing part is taken from the germline J gene. The chain joins TRBV1 to TRBJ2-4; D assignment may be TRBD1 or TRBD2 (5 bases each). From germline, CDR1 is NSQYPW and CDR2 LRSPGD (reference sequence). The CDR3 covers 13 residues. V was clipped by 0 bases and J by 6 bases, with 7 bases between them. The CDR3: CTCSADGANTLYF. The part of the CDR3 DNA that was read is TGCACCTGCAGTGCAGACGGGGCTAACACCTTGTAC.

With respect to this clone: Gene names refer to mouse genes. CDR3 DNA, as far as it was read: TGTGCCAGCTCTTTGGACACTAACCAAGACACCCAGTAC. Translated: CASSLDTNQDTQY. The entire CDR3 sequence reads CASSLDTNQDTQYF. The chain recombines TRBV12-2 with TRBJ2-5, with D possibly being TRBD1 (5 bases). The read ends 1 residue shy of where the CDR3 ends; the end is completed using the germline J gene. V was clipped by 3 bases and J by 0 bases, with 9 bases between them. Germline V gives CDR1 SGHLS, CDR2 HYDKME. This CDR3 is 14 amino acids long.

A single count supports this clone. Gene names are mouse gene names. Sequencing ends 1 residue short of the CDR3 end; the germline J gene provides the rest. The chain uses TRBV12-2 and TRBJ2-5, with a possible D match to TRBD2 (6 bases). The germline V gene has CDR1 SGHLS and CDR2 HYDKME. V was clipped by 0 bases and J by 2 bases, with 11 bases between them. This CDR3 region has 15 residues. The CDR3 bases that were read are TGTGCCAGCTCTCTCCTCGATGGGGGCCAAGACACCCAGTAC. It codes for CASSLLDGGQDTQY. The full-length CDR3 reads as CASSLLDGGQDTQYF.

In its sample, this clone was seen a few times. The gene names given are mouse names. The CDR3 DNA, read in part, is TGTGCCAGCTCTCTAGACACCCGAGAACAGTAC. This translates into CASSLDTREQY. The complete CDR3 sequence is CASSLDTREQYF. The chain has TRBV12-1 and TRBJ2-7, with unresolved D. The observed sequence ends 1 residue before the CDR3 terminus, with the missing tail filled in from the germline J gene. Per the germline V gene, CDR1 is SGHSN and CDR2 is HYEKVE. Trimming took 1 base from V and 7 from J, leaving 10 bases between them. There are 12 residues in the CDR3.

By sample fraction, this clone is large. Genes and germline are mouse. The read terminates 1 residue ahead of where the CDR3 ends, so the germline J gene completes it. The chain uses TRBV4 and TRBJ2-1; 11 positions agree with TRBD2. The CDR3 runs 15 residues. Trimming at V came to 4 bases and at J to 5 bases, leaving 4 bases not matched to a gene. Germline V gene lookup returns CDR1 LGHDT and CDR2 YNNKQL (reference sequence). The chain's CDR3 is CASSSGLGDDAEQFF. The covered CDR3 bases are TGTGCCAGCAGCTCGGGACTGGGGGATGATGCTGAGCAGTTC.

Comments on this clone: The germline and genes are mouse ones. The read is 1 residue too short to cover the CDR3 end, so that end is filled in from the germline J gene. The chain carries TRBV12-2 and TRBJ2-7; D is perhaps TRBD1 (6 bases). Trimming pared 6 bases from V and 0 bases from J, leaving 11 bases between. CDR1 and CDR2 from the germline V gene are SGHLS and HYDKME. This CDR3 comprises 13 residues. The CDR3 sequence: CASRGQSSYEQYF. CDR3 bases read: TGTGCCAGCCGGGGACAAAGCTCCTATGAACAGTAC.

Concerning this clone: Genes and germline come from the mouse. With the read ending 1 residue before the CDR3 end, the germline J gene is used to fill in that end. The genes are TRBV26 and TRBJ1-1, with 9 bases fitting TRBD1. Losses at the gene ends were 2 bases for V and 5 bases for J; bases not matched to a gene: 0. CDR1 is KGHPV, CDR2 FQNQEV, per germline (reference sequence). The CDR3 has 13 residues. CDR3 DNA (partial): TGTGCCAGCAGTCTGGGACAGGGGACAGAAGTCTTC. It specifies CASSLGQGTEVF. The complete CDR3 sequence is CASSLGQGTEVFF.

Points on this clone: Genes and germline come from the mouse. The sequence runs out 1 residue before the end of the CDR3; the remainder is reconstructed from the germline J gene. The V call is TRBV12-2, the J call TRBJ2-7; TRBD2 matches 8 bases. Trimming cost V 4 bases and J 5 bases; bases outside gene matches: 12. CDR1 SGHLS and CDR2 HYDKME come from the germline V gene. The CDR3 loop spans 15 amino acids. This CDR3 reads CASSPDWAASNEQYF. The covered CDR3 bases are TGTGCCAGCTCGCCGGACTGGGCCGCTTCCAATGAACAGTAC.

In regard to this clone: The gene names given are mouse names. The DNA ends 1 residue before the CDR3 does, and the rest of the CDR3 is filled in from the germline J gene. The rearrangement links TRBV26 to TRBJ2-7; D tentatively reads TRBD1 or TRBD2 (6 bases each). Germline V gives CDR1 KGHPV, CDR2 FQNQEV (reference sequence). This CDR3 is 13 amino acids long. V was clipped by 2 bases and J by 7 bases, with 12 bases between them. The covered CDR3 bases are TGTGCCAGCAGTCTGGCGGGGGCGGAGGAACAGTAC. Translating gives CASSLAGAEEQY. The whole CDR3 sequence reads CASSLAGAEEQYF.

Remarks on this clone: Gene names are mouse gene names. Read sequence stops 1 residue before the CDR3 end, and the germline J gene provides the missing end. The chain employs TRBV15 and TRBJ2-3; the D is unclear. Germline loops: CDR1 SGHND, CDR2 FRSKSL. The CDR3 consists of 14 residues. Trimming stripped 2 bases from V and 0 bases from J, with 6 bases between. The CDR3 loop is CASSLMDSAETLYF. The DNA read from the CDR3 is TGTGCCAGCAGTTTAATGGACAGTGCAGAAACGCTGTAT. The full variable domain, rest sourced from reference TRBV15 and TRBJ2-3, is DAGVTQTPRHEVAEKGQTIILKCEPVSGHNDLFWYRQTKIQGLELLSYFRSKSLMEDGGAFKDRFKAEMLNSSFSTLKIQPTEPKDSAVYLCASSLMDSAETLYFGSGTRLTVL.

A note on this clone: Gene names are mouse gene names. The CDR3 end is not reached by the read, which stops 1 residue before it; the germline J gene fills it in. This chain uses TRBV16 with TRBJ1-3; D is undetermined. The CDR3 length is 16 residues. V was cut by 0 bases and J by 0 bases, with 9 bases left in between. The germline gives CDR1 SGHSA, CDR2 FRNQAP. The CDR3 bases that were read are TGTGCAAGCAGCTTAGATCGACGGTATTCTGGAAATACGCTCTAT. Translated, it gives CASSLDRRYSGNTLY. Given in full, the CDR3 is CASSLDRRYSGNTLYF.

This clone appeared once. Mouse names are used for the genes. Read coverage stops 1 residue before the CDR3 terminus; the germline J gene supplies the remainder. The chain combines TRBV15 with TRBJ1-1; tentatively, D is TRBD1 (5 bases). The CDR3 is made up of 14 amino acids. The V and J ends lost 2 bases and 0 bases respectively, with 7 bases between them. Germline CDR1 is SGHND and CDR2 is FRSKSL. The sequenced part of the CDR3 DNA is TGTGCCAGCAGTTTACCAGGGACAAACACAGAAGTCTTC. Its translation: CASSLPGTNTEVF. The entire CDR3 is CASSLPGTNTEVFF.

Remarks on this clone: Germline and genes here are mouse. The read terminates 1 residue before the CDR3 end, so the remaining end is supplied by the germline J gene. V is TRBV23 and J is TRBJ2-7; the table's TRBD2 call for D was not verified on the DNA. In germline, CDR1 is KGHTA, CDR2 FQNQQP. The CDR3 contains 15 residues. CDR3 residues: CSSSQSSGGGYEQYF. The sequenced CDR3 bases are TGCTCCAGCAGTCAATCTTCTGGGGGGGGGTATGAACAGTAC.

A remark on this clone: Genes and germline are mouse. The missing CDR3 end, 1 residue past where the read stops, is filled in from the germline J gene. This chain links TRBV12-1 with TRBJ1-1; 7 positions agree with TRBD1. The germline CDR1 and CDR2 sequences are SGHSN and HYEKVE. Trimming cost V 0 bases and J 0 bases; bases outside gene matches: 0. The CDR3 runs to 14 residues. Partial CDR3 DNA: TGTGCCAGCTCTCTCACAGGGGCAAACACAGAAGTCTTC. The encoded protein is CASSLTGANTEVF. The full CDR3 protein reads CASSLTGANTEVFF.

As regards this clone: Gene names are mouse gene names. Read coverage stops 1 residue before the CDR3 terminus; the germline J gene supplies the remainder. This chain uses TRBV12-1 with TRBJ2-1; D is ambiguous. CDR1 is SGHSN, CDR2 HYEKVE, per germline. The length of the CDR3 is 13 residues. V shed 4 bases and J shed 1 base, with 7 bases lying between them. Incomplete CDR3 DNA: TGTGCCAGCTCCCTCAGGAACTATGCTGAGCAGTTC. Amino acids: CASSLRNYAEQF. The full CDR3 is CASSLRNYAEQFF.

This clone rates as large. Gene names and germline refer to mouse. Read coverage stops 1 residue before the CDR3 terminus; the germline J gene supplies the remainder. The chain couples TRBV3 to TRBJ2-7, with 12 bases lining up with TRBD2. The length of the CDR3 is 16 residues. V shed 2 bases, J shed 3 bases, and the junction held 5 bases outside the gene matches. From germline, CDR1 is SNHLY and CDR2 FYNGKV (reference sequence). The DNA read from the CDR3 is TGTGCCAGCAGCTTACTCAGGACTGGGGGGGACTATGAACAGTAC. Residues: CASSLLRTGGDYEQY. The full-length CDR3 reads as CASSLLRTGGDYEQYF.

Within the sample, this clone is large. Gene labels here are mouse ones. The read halts 1 residue ahead of the CDR3 end, with the missing end drawn from the germline J gene. The chain carries TRBV14 and TRBJ1-5; D is possibly TRBD1 (6 bases). The V end lost 4 bases, the J end lost 3 bases, and 8 bases lay between the germline ends. The CDR3 is 13 amino acids. From germline, CDR1 is SGHDT and CDR2 FRDEAV. CDR3 protein: CASSLRGNQAPLF. The covered CDR3 bases are TGTGCCAGCAGTCTCAGGGGCAACCAGGCTCCGCTT.

With regard to this clone: Gene names denote mouse genes. Read coverage stops 1 residue before the CDR3 terminus; the germline J gene supplies the remainder. This rearrangement joins TRBV23 to TRBJ2-2; TRBD1, the table's D call, lacks a check against the DNA. Germline V gene sequence: CDR1 KGHTA, CDR2 FQNQQP. The CDR3 runs to 14 residues. The CDR3 loop is CSSSRTGSTGQLYF. CDR3 DNA, as far as it was read: TGCTCCAGCAGTCGGACAGGGAGCACCGGGCAGCTCTAC.